These T cell receptor beta chains were read from a single sample in a study of blood T cells in healthy people across ages. TCRdb reprocessed the 5' RACE reads via MiXCR and lists one record per CDR3 protein. The sample lists over 700,000 distinct CDR3 sequences, 50% to 65% occurring once. The sample consisted of blood. The receptors here all came from a man older than 75 in good health. Each CDR3 is given with its conserved first and last residue. D genes are given only for firm matches. Size values are once, few and many counts, or a class for expanded clones, and some rows have none.

TRBJ2-1 TRBV20-1 TRBD2 few TGCAGTGCTAGAACCGGGACCAGCTATAGCGGGAGGGCCACCGATGAGCAGTTCTTC CSARTGTSYSGRATDEQFF
TRBJ2-7 TRBV12-3/TRBV12-4 . few TGTGCCAGCAGTTTAGCGGGGCCAGGGCCGTGGGAGCAGTACTTC CASSLAGPGPWEQYF
TRBJ2-3 TRBV24-1 TRBD1 . TGTGCCACCAGTGACCCTGGACAGGGTCTCGCAGATACGCAGTATTTT CATSDPGQGLADTQYF
TRBJ2-7 TRBV6-2/TRBV6-3 TRBD2 . TGTGCCAGCAGTTACGGGACTAGCGGAATCTACGAGCAGTACTTC CASSYGTSGIYEQYF
TRBJ2-1 TRBV5-1 TRBD2 . TGCGCCAGCAGCTTGCAACTAGCGGGAGTTTACAATGAGCAGTTCTTC CASSLQLAGVYNEQFF
TRBJ2-3 TRBV5-1 . few TGCGCCAGCAGCTTGGAAGGGGGTGCGTACGATACGCAGTATTTT CASSLEGGAYDTQYF
TRBJ1-2 TRBV29-1 . . TGCAGCGCCCGGCGGGGTACGAGCTACACCTTC CSARRGTSYTF
TRBJ2-4 TRBV28 . . TGTGCCAGCAGGCCATTGGCAGGGTCGGTCAAAAACATTCAGTACTTC CASRPLAGSVKNIQYF
TRBJ2-7 TRBV7-2 . . TGTGCCAGCAGCTTAGGCGGGACGCTGACCTACGAGCAGTACTTC CASSLGGTLTYEQYF
TRBJ2-7 TRBV10-3 TRBD2 . TGTGCCACAGGGACTAGCGGGAGCTACGAGCAGTACTTC CATGTSGSYEQYF
TRBJ2-1 TRBV29-1 TRBD2 . TGCAGCGTTGAATTCGCGGGAGTTGAGGTATGGCGGGATGAGCAGTTCTTC CSVEFAGVEVWRDEQFF
TRBJ2-1 TRBV9 . few TGTGCCAGCAGCGGAGAGAGCTTAGGTGGCGAGCAGTTCTTC CASSGESLGGEQFF
TRBJ2-3 TRBV3-1 . few TGTGCCAGCAGCGGGAGGCCAGATACGCAGTATTTT CASSGRPDTQYF
TRBJ2-1 TRBV6-2/TRBV6-3 . . TGTGCCAGCAGTCTACAGGGAGCAGGGGAGCAGTTCTTC CASSLQGAGEQFF
TRBJ2-3 TRBV7-2 . few TGTGCCAGCAGCTACGGGACCATAGGGAGGCAGTATTTT CASSYGTIGRQYF
TRBJ1-5 TRBV6-5 TRBD1 . TGTGCCAGCAGCCTAAAACAGGGGGCCGGCAATCAGCCCCAGCATTTT CASSLKQGAGNQPQHF
TRBJ2-5 TRBV7-2 . . TGTGCCAGCACCCCTCAAAGGGAAGAGACCCGGTACTTC CASTPQREETRYF
TRBJ1-4 TRBV28 . . TGTGCCAGCAGTTGGGCAGGAGGGGATGAAAAACTGTTTTTT CASSWAGGDEKLFF
TRBJ2-1 TRBV7-2 . few TGTGCCAGCAGCTTAGAGGTCCACGGTGAGCAGTTCTTC CASSLEVHGEQFF
TRBJ2-1 TRBV29-1 . . TGCAGCCCTCTTTCGTGGAATGAGCAGTTCTTC CSPLSWNEQFF
TRBJ2-7 TRBV27 TRBD2 . TGTGCCAGCAGTTTACGGGGGGAGCGCGAGCAGTACTTC CASSLRGEREQYF